The clone carrying this TCR beta chain occurred many times. What it recognizes is unknown. This entry comes from a study of T cells after posttransplantation cyclophosphamide. Study-level findings and limits: Recipient CMV seropositivity and CMV reactivation strongly tracked TRB clonality. Tissue-infiltrating T cells from skin or gut overlapped little with blood T cells.

Only in-frame clones appear in the TCRdb table, and some are missing; sequencing was by immunoSEQ multiplex PCR. This sample comprises 30,000 to 35,000 clones, none seen once only. Sequences were obtained from PBMCs. The receptor's source is a woman under 40 in good health and a related stem cell transplant donor.

CDR3 region: CASSLVTSGAQETQYF. The CDR3 DNA sequence: TGTGCCAGCAGCTTAGTGACTAGCGGGGCTCAAGAGACCCAGTACTTC. V and J are TRBV7-8 and TRBJ2-5, with 11 bases aligning to TRBD2. The CDR3 runs to 16 residues. The junction had 3 bases not matched to a gene; V was cut back by 1 base and J by 2 bases. Germline V gene lookup returns CDR1 SGHVS and CDR2 FQNEAQ. Full variable domain (outside the CDR3, taken from reference TRBV7-8 and TRBJ2-5): GAGVSQSPRYKVAKRGQDVALRCDPISGHVSLFWYQQALGQGPEFLTYFQNEAQLDKSGLPSDRFFAERPEGSVSTLKIQRTQQEDSAVYLCASSLVTSGAQETQYFGPGTRLLVL.